The 9 T cell receptor beta chains listed next were all sequenced from one sample in a study of T cell clonotyping in hematopoietic cell transplantation. This sample's time point: recipient sample about 28 days before transplant, after cytoreduction. Sequencing was performed with immunoSEQ multiplex PCR; in TCRdb, only in-frame clones are kept and a portion is missing. The table has over 45,000 clones, about nine tenths seen once; the top ten hold 5.5% to 7%. The sample here was peripheral blood mononuclear cells, taken before stem cell transplant. These receptors all stem from a man aged 55-75 years with biphenotypic leukemia. Some clones in this sample may be carry-over from other donors' samples.

V is TRBV15 and J is TRBJ2-7; 8 bases are a match to TRBD2. This CDR3 is 15 amino acids long. Trimming at V came to 1 base and at J to 4 bases, leaving 6 bases not matched to a gene. Germline values: CDR1 LNHNV, CDR2 YYDKDF (reference sequence). CDR3 sequence: CATSRAGTRRYEQYF. CDR3 sequence (DNA): TGTGCCACCAGCAGAGCCGGGACTAGGAGATACGAGCAGTACTTC.

The chain carries TRBV28 and TRBJ2-7; the D gene is possibly TRBD2 (7 bases). Germline V gene lookup returns CDR1 MDHEN and CDR2 SYDVKM. V was cut by 6 bases and J by 1 base, with 16 bases left in between. CDR3 length equals 15 residues. CDR3 DNA sequence: TGTGCCAGCAGGCCCAGGGGAGCGGGGTCCTACGAGCAGTACTTC. It yields the protein CASRPRGAGSYEQYF.

This clone was detected a few times. This chain links TRBV4-1 with TRBJ2-5, with TRBD2 as a possible D gene (7 bases). Looked up from germline, CDR1 is MGHRA and CDR2 is YSYEKL. With 0 bases removed from V and 5 bases from J, the gap between germline ends came to 22 bases. The CDR3 extends over 18 amino acids. The CDR3 region has the DNA TGCGCCAGCAGCCAAGAAATTGGATCGGGGGGCGTGGGGGAGACCCAGTACTTC. Translating it yields CASSQEIGSGGVGETQYF.

The V call is TRBV7-9, the J call TRBJ2-3; no clear D gene. Germline CDR1 and CDR2: SEHNR and FQNEAQ (reference sequence). The ends were cut back, 5 bases at V and 1 base at J, with 7 bases in the middle. The CDR3 has 13 residues. The CDR3 region is CASSTMGTDTQYF. The CDR3, as DNA: TGTGCCAGCAGCACGATGGGCACAGATACGCAGTATTTT. The entire variable domain, with the rest obtained from reference TRBV7-9 and TRBJ2-3, is as follows: DTGVSQNPRHKITKRGQNVTFRCDPISEHNRLYWYRQTLGQGPEFLTYFQNEAQLEKSRLLSDRFSAERPKGSFSTLEIQRTEQGDSAMYLCASSTMGTDTQYFGPGTRLTVL.

V gene TRBV14 combines with J gene TRBJ1-1; 9 nucleotides line up with TRBD1. Germline V gene sequence: CDR1 SGHDN, CDR2 FVKESK. There are 18 residues in the CDR3. The V segment lost 1 base and the J segment 4 bases; nucleotides outside the gene matches: 13. The CDR3 DNA sequence: TGTGCCAGCAGCCAAGGGGCTTGGGGGGACAGGGTGGGCACTGAAGCTTTCTTT. The encoded protein is CASSQGAWGDRVGTEAFF.

This sequence joins TRBV19 and TRBJ1-1; no clear D. Germline V gives CDR1 LNHDA, CDR2 SQIVND (reference sequence). The CDR3 runs to 11 residues. The V and J ends lost 7 bases and 5 bases respectively, with 8 bases between them. CDR3 DNA sequence: TGTGCCAGTACAGGAAGAACTGAAGCTTTCTTT. This codes for CASTGRTEAFF.

The V and J genes are TRBV28 and TRBJ1-3; no firm D call. Germline CDR1 is MDHEN and CDR2 is SYDVKM. Deletions cut 8 bases from V and 0 bases from J, with 14 bases between. The CDR3 sequence is 15 residues long. Here the CDR3 DNA reads TGTGCCAGCGCCCCCACCTGGGACTCTGGAAACACCATATATTTT. It translates to CASAPTWDSGNTIYF.

The V gene is TRBV30, the J gene TRBJ2-1; 10 positions match TRBD2. The CDR3 contains 15 residues. The V gene end was trimmed by 3 bases and the J gene end by 2 bases; junction bases not matched to a gene: 4. CDR1 is GTSNPN, CDR2 SVGIG, per germline (reference sequence). CDR3 in DNA: TGTGCCTGGAGACCGGGACTAGCGCCCTACAATGAGCAGTTCTTC. This encodes CAWRPGLAPYNEQFF.

This clone turned up a few times. The V gene is TRBV19, the J gene TRBJ2-6, with D tentatively TRBD1 or TRBD2 (5 bases each). Germline values: CDR1 LNHDA, CDR2 SQIVND (reference sequence). This CDR3 has 15 residues. Trimming pared 3 bases from V and 2 bases from J, leaving 8 bases between. The CDR3 DNA reads TGTGCCAGTAGTATCATGGGGGCTGGGGCCAACGTCCTGACTTTC. It translates to CASSIMGAGANVLTF.